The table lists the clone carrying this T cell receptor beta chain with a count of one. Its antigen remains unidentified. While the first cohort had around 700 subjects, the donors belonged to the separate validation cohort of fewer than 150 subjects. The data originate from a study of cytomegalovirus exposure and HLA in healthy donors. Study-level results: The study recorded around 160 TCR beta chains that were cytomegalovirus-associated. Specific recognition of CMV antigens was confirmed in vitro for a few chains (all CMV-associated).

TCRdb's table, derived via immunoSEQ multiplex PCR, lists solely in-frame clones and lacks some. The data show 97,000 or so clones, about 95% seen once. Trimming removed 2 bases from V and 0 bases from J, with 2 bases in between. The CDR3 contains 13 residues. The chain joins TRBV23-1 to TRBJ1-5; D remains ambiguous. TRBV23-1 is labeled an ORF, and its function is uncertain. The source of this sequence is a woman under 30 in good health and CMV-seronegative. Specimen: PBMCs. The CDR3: CASSQHSNQPQHF. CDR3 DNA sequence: TGCGCCAGCAGTCAACATAGCAATCAGCCCCAGCATTTT.